The 22 T cell receptor beta chains below were found in one sample sequenced in a study of T cells in Graves' hyperthyroidism and ophthalmopathy. Authors of the study amplified TCR beta CDR3 regions from RNA transcripts. First-round RT-PCR of the TCR CDR3 relied on the HTBI primer set. TCRdb processed the multiplex PCR reads anew with MiXCR; each CDR3 protein has one entry. Counted here are hundreds of thousands of distinct CDR3 sequences, around 15% occurring once; the ten biggest clones make up around 30%. Sequenced input: blood. The receptors originated from a woman aged 18-29 years with Graves' ophthalmopathy.

In its sample, this clonotype was seen many times. CDR3: CAWNGQVNEKLFF. The CDR3 DNA is TGTGCCTGGAATGGACAAGTTAATGAAAAACTGTTTTTT. This chain uses TRBV30 with TRBJ1-4, with D possibly matching TRBD1 (5 bases). The CDR3 covers 13 residues. From germline, CDR1 is GTSNPN and CDR2 SVGIG (reference sequence). Trimming shortened V by 4 bases and J by 4 bases, and 10 bases separated the two germline ends.

This clonotype was picked up many times. This chain links TRBV7-3 with TRBJ1-1; TRBD1 matches 7 bases. The trim removed 5 bases at V and 5 bases at J, leaving 8 bases unmatched. CDR3 length: 14 residues. Germline CDR1 reads SGHTA; CDR2 reads FQGTGA. The CDR3 sequence is CASSAQGSETEAFF. The CDR3 DNA sequence: TGTGCCAGCAGCGCACAGGGGTCCGAGACTGAAGCTTTCTTT.

This clonotype was detected ten times or more. V is TRBV20-1 and J is TRBJ2-1, with D uncertain. This CDR3 contains 11 residues. CDR1 is DFQATT and CDR2 is SNEGSKA in the germline V gene (reference sequence). The V gene lost 7 bases and the J gene lost 4 bases, with 8 bases spanning the gap. CDR3 loop: CSVHRYNEQFF. In DNA form, the CDR3 reads TGCAGTGTTCACCGTTACAATGAGCAGTTCTTC.

This clonotype occurred many times. The V call is TRBV7-9, the J call TRBJ2-1, with 12 nucleotides matching TRBD1. The germline CDR1 and CDR2 sequences are SEHNR and FQNEAQ (reference sequence). V dropped 3 bases and J dropped 7; count of bases not matched to a gene: 7. There are 16 residues in the CDR3. CDR3 sequence: CASSLGGTGGGNEQFF. CDR3 in DNA: TGTGCCAGCAGCTTGGGGGGGACAGGGGGCGGGAATGAGCAGTTCTTC.

The chain carries TRBV12-3 or TRBV12-4 and TRBJ2-7; tentatively, D is TRBD2 (5 bases). V was cut by 3 bases and J by 3 bases, with 12 bases left in between. The length of the CDR3 is 14 residues. Here the CDR3 reads CASSFAGLIYEQYF. Here the CDR3 DNA reads TGTGCCAGCAGTTTCGCAGGACTGATCTACGAGCAGTACTTC.

As for this clonotype: Since a much larger clone is just one base distant, this may be a read error. The chain couples TRBV9 to TRBJ2-3, with D uncertain. Trimming took 9 bases from V and 0 from J, leaving 14 bases between them. The CDR3 has 14 residues. Germline V gene sequence: CDR1 SGDLS, CDR2 YYNGEE. CDR3 nucleotides: TGTGCCAACAGAACGGGTCCTAGCACAGATACGCAGTATTTT. It yields the protein CANRTGPSTDTQYF.

In this sample, this clonotype turned up many times. The chain couples TRBV13 to TRBJ2-7; D ambiguous. Germline V CDR1 and CDR2: PRHDT, FYEKMQ (reference sequence). Trimming took 4 bases from V and 0 from J, leaving 4 bases between them. This CDR3 has 12 residues. CDR3 region: CASSWSSYEQYF. The DNA for the CDR3 is TGTGCCAGCAGCTGGAGCTCCTACGAGCAGTACTTC.

This clonotype was found once. V is TRBV28 and J is TRBJ1-5; D call uncertain. This CDR3 has 19 residues. Germline CDR1 and CDR2: MDHEN and SYDVKM. Trimming shortened V by 6 bases and J by 0 bases, and 24 bases separated the two germline ends. DNA of the CDR3: TGTGCCAGCAGCGGCTTAAGGGAAACTCTAATTACTAGCAATCAGCCCCAGCATTTT. Translation: CASSGLRETLITSNQPQHF. The entire variable domain, with the rest obtained from reference TRBV28 and TRBJ1-5, is as follows: DVKVTQSSRYLVKRTGEKVFLECVQDMDHENMFWYRQDPGLGLRLIYFSYDVKMKEKGDIPEGYSVSREKKERFSLILESASTNQTSMYLCASSGLRETLITSNQPQHFGDGTRLSIL.

This clonotype was seen many times. The rearrangement uses TRBV7-2 and TRBJ2-3; 8 nucleotides agree with TRBD2. Trimming cost V 1 base and J 1 base; bases outside gene matches: 13. The germline gives CDR1 SGHTA, CDR2 FQGNSA. The CDR3 is made up of 19 amino acids. CDR3 bases: TGTGCCAGCAGCTTAGGGGTTCTCGCTGGGCGGGGGGGCACAGATACGCAGTATTTT. It encodes CASSLGVLAGRGGTDTQYF.

This clonotype showed up just a few times. This chain joins TRBV19 and TRBJ1-2; TRBD1 matches 8 bases. The ends lost 7 bases at V and 6 bases at J; junction bases unmatched: 10. This CDR3 is 14 amino acids long. Germline lookup yields CDR1 LNHDA and CDR2 SQIVND (reference sequence). For the CDR3, the DNA is TGTGCCAGTATCCCCTCCGGGACAGGTGATGGCTACACCTTC. Residues: CASIPSGTGDGYTF.

Many counts were recorded for this clonotype. This chain joins TRBV7-9 and TRBJ2-5, with 8 nucleotides matching TRBD2. Trimming at V came to 4 bases and at J to 4 bases, leaving 8 bases not matched to a gene. The CDR3 length is 15 residues. CDR1 and CDR2 (germline): SEHNR, FQNEAQ (reference sequence). In nucleotides, the CDR3 is TGTGCCAGCAGCTCATTAGCGGGAATAGGAGAGACCCAGTACTTC. Translated: CASSSLAGIGETQYF.

This clonotype showed up many times. This chain joins TRBV20-1 and TRBJ1-3, with D uncertain. Deletions cut 0 bases from V and 0 bases from J, with 9 bases between. The CDR3 is made up of 15 amino acids. The germline gives CDR1 DFQATT, CDR2 SNEGSKA (reference sequence). CDR3 coding DNA: TGCAGTGCTAGAGATTCGGCGGACTCTGGAAACACCATATATTTT. Protein: CSARDSADSGNTIYF.

V and J are TRBV11-2 and TRBJ1-4, with D unclear. Deletions cut 0 bases from V and 7 bases from J, with 9 bases between. This CDR3 is 14 amino acids long. CDR1 and CDR2 from the germline V gene are SGHAT and FQNNGV. The CDR3 spells CASSLDRPGEKLFF. The CDR3 DNA sequence: TGTGCCAGCAGCTTAGATAGGCCCGGTGAAAAACTGTTTTTT.

Many counts were recorded for this clonotype. The CDR3 reads CASSVASGSGYEQYF. For the CDR3, the DNA is TGTGCCAGCAGCGTGGCTAGCGGGAGCGGGTACGAGCAGTACTTC. V gene TRBV9 combines with J gene TRBJ2-7; the match to TRBD2 covers 10 bases. The CDR3 runs 15 residues. Trimming at V came to 2 bases and at J to 4 bases, leaving 6 bases not matched to a gene. Germline CDR1 and CDR2: SGDLS and YYNGEE.

The rearrangement uses TRBV28 and TRBJ2-7; perhaps TRBD2 as D (5 bases). The CDR3 contains 14 residues. Germline values: CDR1 MDHEN, CDR2 SYDVKM. V lost 3 bases, J lost 2 bases, and 11 bases lay in between. CDR3 amino acids: CASSFFGLTYEQYF. The CDR3 DNA is TGTGCCAGCAGTTTCTTCGGACTTACCTACGAGCAGTACTTC.

This clonotype was counted ten times or more. The chain carries TRBV6-1 and TRBJ2-1, with 8 nucleotides matching TRBD1. Germline lookup yields CDR1 MNHNS and CDR2 SASEGT. The CDR3 length is 15 residues. V lost 4 bases to trimming and J lost 5 bases; unmatched junction nucleotides: 7. The CDR3 DNA sequence: TGTGCCAGCAGTGCCGGGACAGGCCGACACAATGAGCAGTTCTTC. Translated, it gives CASSAGTGRHNEQFF.

As concerns this clonotype: One end of the junction is discordant with germline, which a read error may explain. The V and J genes are TRBV28 and TRBJ2-2; possibly TRBD2 for D (7 bases). The CDR3 is made up of 15 amino acids. Germline assignment: CDR1 MDHEN and CDR2 SYDVKM. In nucleotides, the CDR3 is TGTGCCAGCAACTGGGGGGGGCTAACCACCGGGGAGCTGTCTTTT. It translates to CASNWGGLTTGELSF. Looking up the rest from reference TRBV28 and TRBJ2-2 gives the full variable domain: DVKVTQSSRYLVKRTGEKVFLECVQDMDHENMFWYRQDPGLGLRLIYFSYDVKMKEKGDIPEGYSVSREKKERFSLILESASTNQTSMYLCASNWGGLTTGELSFGEGSRLTVL.

The chain links TRBV30 to TRBJ2-7; 9 bases match TRBD1. Germline V lookup: CDR1 GTSNPN, CDR2 SVGIG (reference sequence). Trimming removed 5 bases from V and 5 bases from J; junction bases left unmatched: 10. The CDR3 is 14 amino acids. CDR3 amino acids: CAWCPGQGKHEQYF. The CDR3, as DNA: TGTGCCTGGTGCCCGGGACAGGGAAAACACGAGCAGTACTTC. The full variable domain, its missing parts supplied by reference TRBV30 and TRBJ2-7, is SQTIHQWPATLVQPVGSPLSLECTVEGTSNPNLYWYRQAAGRGLQLLFYSVGIGQISSEVPQNLSASRPQDRQFILSSKKLLLSDSGFYLCAWCPGQGKHEQYFGPGTRLTVT.

This clonotype was seen repeatedly, ten times or more. This chain connects TRBV24-1 to TRBJ1-2; perhaps TRBD1 as D (5 bases). The CDR3 spans 16 residues. Germline V gene lookup returns CDR1 KGHDR and CDR2 SFDVKD. Trimming cost V 4 bases and J 3 bases, with 17 bases left between them. The CDR3, as DNA: TGTGCCACCAGTGAGTCGACAGTTAACCGGGACTATGGCTACACCTTC. Protein sequence: CATSESTVNRDYGYTF.

This clonotype occurred many times. The chain is built from TRBV2 and TRBJ1-4; D is undetermined. The V gene lost 6 bases and the J gene lost 2 bases, with 4 bases spanning the gap. This CDR3 has 12 residues. Germline V gene sequence: CDR1 SNHLY, CDR2 FYNNEI. DNA of the CDR3: TGTGCCAGCAGGACTACTAATGAAAAACTGTTTTTT. Translated: CASRTTNEKLFF.

This clonotype was seen a few times. J is TRBJ2-1 and V is TRBV7-6; unclear D gene. The germline CDR1 and CDR2 sequences are SGHVS and FNYEAQ. Between the trimmed V and J ends, which lost 2 bases and 8 bases, there was a span of 7 bases. The CDR3 loop spans 12 amino acids. The CDR3 spells CASSLIQDEQFF. The CDR3 DNA sequence: TGTGCCAGCAGCTTAATTCAGGATGAGCAGTTCTTC.

This clonotype was counted many times. V is TRBV27 and J is TRBJ2-3, with TRBD1 matching 9 bases. J was trimmed by 3 bases and V by 4 bases; bases with no gene match: 5. Germline V gives CDR1 MNHEY, CDR2 SMNVEV (reference sequence). This CDR3 spans 15 amino acids. The chain's CDR3 is CASSSGQGRTDTQYF. The CDR3 bases are TGTGCCAGCAGTTCCGGACAGGGGAGGACAGATACGCAGTATTTT.